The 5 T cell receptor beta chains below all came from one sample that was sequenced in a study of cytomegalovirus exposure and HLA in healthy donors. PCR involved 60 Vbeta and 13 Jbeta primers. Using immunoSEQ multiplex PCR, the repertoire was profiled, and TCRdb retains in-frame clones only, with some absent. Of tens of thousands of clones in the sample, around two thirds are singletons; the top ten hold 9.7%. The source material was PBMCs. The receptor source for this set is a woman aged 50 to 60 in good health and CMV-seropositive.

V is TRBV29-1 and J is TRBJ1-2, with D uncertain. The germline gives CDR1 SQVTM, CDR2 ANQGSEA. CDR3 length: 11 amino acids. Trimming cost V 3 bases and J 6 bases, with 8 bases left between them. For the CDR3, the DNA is TGCAGCGTTGAGGCAGGCAATGGCTACACCTTC. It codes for CSVEAGNGYTF. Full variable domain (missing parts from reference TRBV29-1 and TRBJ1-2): SAVISQKPSRDICQRGTSLTIQCQVDSQVTMMFWYRQQPGQSLTLIATANQGSEATYESGFVIDKFPISRPNLTFSTLTVSNMSPEDSSIYLCSVEAGNGYTFGSGTRLTVV.

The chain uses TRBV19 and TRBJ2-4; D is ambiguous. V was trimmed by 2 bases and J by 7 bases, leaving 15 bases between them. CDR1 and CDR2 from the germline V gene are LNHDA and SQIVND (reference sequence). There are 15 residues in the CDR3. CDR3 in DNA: TGTGCCAGTAGTATAAAACGACTGGAGAGCAACATTCAGTACTTC. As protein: CASSIKRLESNIQYF. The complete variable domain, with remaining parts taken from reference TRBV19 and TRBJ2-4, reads DGGITQSPKYLFRKEGQNVTLSCEQNLNHDAMYWYRQDPGQGLRLIYYSQIVNDFQKGDIAEGYSVSREKKESFPLTVTSAQKNPTAFYLCASSIKRLESNIQYFGAGTRLSVL.

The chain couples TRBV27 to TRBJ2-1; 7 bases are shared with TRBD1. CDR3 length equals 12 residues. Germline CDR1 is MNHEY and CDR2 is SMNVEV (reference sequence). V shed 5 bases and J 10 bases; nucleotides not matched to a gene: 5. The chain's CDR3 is CASSEQGKEQFF. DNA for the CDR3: TGTGCCAGCAGTGAACAGGGGAAAGAGCAGTTCTTC.

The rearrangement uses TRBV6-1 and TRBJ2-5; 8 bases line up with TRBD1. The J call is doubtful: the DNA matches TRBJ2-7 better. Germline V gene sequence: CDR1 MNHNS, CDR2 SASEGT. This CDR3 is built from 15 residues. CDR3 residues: CASSEAGTGAYEQYF. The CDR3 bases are TGTGCCAGCAGTGAAGCCGGGACAGGAGCCTACGAGCAGTACTTC.

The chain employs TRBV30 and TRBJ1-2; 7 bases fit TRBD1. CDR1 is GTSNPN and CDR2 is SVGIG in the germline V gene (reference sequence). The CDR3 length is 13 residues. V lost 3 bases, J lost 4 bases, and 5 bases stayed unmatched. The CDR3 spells CAWRSGQSYGYTF. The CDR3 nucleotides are TGTGCCTGGAGGTCGGGACAGAGCTATGGCTACACCTTC.